The 26 T cell receptor beta chains below all came from one sample that was sequenced in a study of tumor and adjacent non-tumor tissue in lung cancer. RNA was extracted from bulk tissue without any cell sorting. Three rounds of nested PCR, following a modified ARM-PCR protocol, produced the TCRbeta library. One entry per CDR3 protein results from TCRdb running MiXCR on the multiplex PCR reads. This table holds around 120,000 distinct CDR3 sequences, approximately 66% found once. Sequencing input: lung tumor tissue. The source of these receptors is a man aged 25 to 45 with non-small cell lung cancer.

J is TRBJ1-4 and V is TRBV5-1, with TRBD1 as a possible D gene (5 bases). CDR3 length: 16 residues. Germline V gene data show CDR1 as SGHRS and CDR2 as YFSETQ. The ends were cut back, 0 bases at V and 4 bases at J, with 13 bases in the middle. Here the CDR3 reads CASSLAPGANNEKLFF. The DNA of the CDR3 is TGCGCCAGCAGCTTGGCACCCGGGGCAAATAATGAAAAACTGTTTTTT.

In the case of this clonotype: This may come from a read error, since a much larger clone is one base off. This chain connects TRBV6-5 to TRBJ2-3, with TRBD1 as a possible D gene (5 bases). The CDR3 totals 16 residues. V lost 1 base and J lost 1, with 12 bases in between. Germline V gene data show CDR1 as MNHEY and CDR2 as SVGAGI. The CDR3 reads CASSYYSRARTDTQYF. The DNA for the CDR3 is TGTGCCAGCAGTTACTATAGCAGGGCCCGCACAGATACGCAGTATTTT.

V gene TRBV29-1 combines with J gene TRBJ2-5, with D unresolved. Germline V gene sequence: CDR1 SQVTM, CDR2 ANQGSEA. Trimming cost V 3 bases and J 8 bases, with 10 bases left between them. This CDR3 is 11 amino acids long. The CDR3 sequence: CSVETPSTQYF. The DNA of the CDR3 is TGCAGCGTTGAGACCCCGTCTACCCAGTACTTC.

This clonotype was seen more than once but under ten times. Because the CDR3 is missing its conserved closing phenylalanine or tryptophan, this is likely a read error. This chain connects TRBV4-3 to TRBJ2-1; D is unresolved. The CDR3 spans 14 residues. Germline values: CDR1 LGHNA, CDR2 YSLEER. The CDR3 loop reads CASSQDDQAGEQFL. DNA of the CDR3: TGCGCCAGTAGCCAAGATGATCAGGCTGGTGAGCAGTTCTTA.

Concerning this clonotype itself: One end of the junction is discordant with germline, which a read error may explain. This rearrangement joins TRBV20-1 to TRBJ2-3, with 7 bases lining up with TRBD2. Germline V gene sequence: CDR1 DFQATT, CDR2 SNEGSKA (reference sequence). This CDR3 is 17 amino acids long. DNA of the CDR3: TGCAGTGCTCACTCCCCCGGGACTAACGGGAACACAGGTACGCAGTATTTT. Translating gives CSAHSPGTNGNTGTQYF.

This clonotype occurred once. Just one base apart from a much larger clone, this may be a read error. The conserved phenylalanine or tryptophan is not found at the CDR3 terminus, so this likely reflects a read error. J is TRBJ2-2 and V is TRBV4-2, with TRBD1 matching over 8 bases. The CDR3 is 16 amino acids. Losses at the gene ends were 2 bases for V and 1 base for J; bases not matched to a gene: 3. Germline V gives CDR1 LGHNA, CDR2 YNFKEQ. CDR3 protein: CASSQRTGMNTGELFL. DNA for the CDR3: TGTGCCAGCAGCCAAAGGACAGGGATGAACACCGGGGAGCTGTTTTTA.

Note on this clonotype: At one boundary the junction diverges from the germline segment, which might be a read error. The gene calls are TRBV11-2 and TRBJ1-1; D possibly corresponds to TRBD1 (5 bases). The CDR3 runs to 13 residues. Germline V gene sequence: CDR1 SGHAT, CDR2 FQNNGV. The DNA of the CDR3 is TGTGCCTGCAGGCCCGGGGGACGCACTGAAGCTTTCTTT. Protein product: CACRPGGRTEAFF.

The rearrangement joins TRBV11-3 to TRBJ2-1; 7 positions agree with TRBD1. Germline V gives CDR1 SGHNT, CDR2 YENEEA. V gave up 0 bases and J gave up 8 bases; unmatched junction bases: 13. This CDR3 has 17 residues. CDR3 bases: TGTGCCAGCAGCTTAGATGGGAGACAGGGTGAGATGCATGAGCAGTTCTTC. It encodes CASSLDGRQGEMHEQFF.

This clonotype was seen once. One end of the junction varies from germline; a read error may be responsible. The rearrangement uses TRBV11-3 and TRBJ2-5; unclear D gene. Per germline, CDR1 SGHNT and CDR2 YENEEA. The CDR3 runs to 20 residues. CDR3 sequence reads: CASSLFPRLSRAAREETQHF. The CDR3 region has the DNA TGTGCCAGTAGCTTATTCCCCAGGCTCAGTCGGGCAGCAAGAGAAGAGACCCAGCACTTC.

This rearrangement joins TRBV20-1 to TRBJ2-2, with D possibly matching TRBD2 (5 bases). CDR1 and CDR2 from the germline V gene are DFQATT and SNEGSKA (reference sequence). V was cut by 4 bases and J by 9 bases, with 21 bases left in between. CDR3 length: 15 residues. Written as DNA, the CDR3 is TGCAGTGCTACAAGGGATAGGGAGAGGACCTGGGAGCTGTTTTTT. Translation gives CSATRDRERTWELFF.

On this clonotype itself: As the CDR3 is not closed by the conserved phenylalanine or tryptophan, this likely results from a read error. The rearrangement joins TRBV25-1 to TRBJ2-4, with 8 bases fitting TRBD1. The CDR3 sequence is 15 residues long. Germline CDR1 is MGHDK and CDR2 is SYGVNS. CDR3 coding DNA: TGTGCCAGCAGTGACACAGGGGGAGGCAAAGACATTCAGTACTCC. It translates to CASSDTGGGKDIQYS.

Remarks on this clonotype: This sequence may be a read error, since a much larger clone differs from it by one base. This CDR3 reads CASSVGGGEATGELFF. CDR3 sequence (DNA): TGTGCCAGCAGTGTAGGGGGTGGAGAGGCCACCGGGGAGCTGTTTTTT. The V gene is TRBV12-3 or TRBV12-4, the J gene TRBJ2-2; D is possibly TRBD1 (6 bases). V lost 5 bases to trimming and J lost 4 bases, with 17 bases between them. The CDR3 length is 16 residues.

The chain couples TRBV5-1 to TRBJ2-7; 7 bases align to TRBD1. With V trimmed by 0 bases and J by 0 bases, 9 bases remained unmatched. There are 17 residues in the CDR3. Germline V gives CDR1 SGHRS, CDR2 YFSETQ. The CDR3 loop reads CASSLGGSGQNSYEQYF. CDR3 bases: TGCGCCAGCAGCTTGGGAGGGTCGGGACAGAACTCCTACGAGCAGTACTTC.

Only one count was recorded for this clonotype. A much larger clone lies one base from this, so it may be a read error. The chain recombines TRBV20-1 with TRBJ2-1; perhaps TRBD1 as D (5 bases). Germline loops: CDR1 DFQATT, CDR2 SNEGSKA (reference sequence). There are 15 residues in the CDR3. The DNA for the CDR3 is TGCAGTGCTAGAGTAGGCCGACAGTCGTACATTGAGCAGTTCTTC. It encodes CSARVGRQSYIEQFF.

This clonotype was observed at least ten times. The J gene is TRBJ2-7, the V gene TRBV6-2 or TRBV6-3; TRBD1 agrees at 8 bases. Germline loops: CDR1 MNHEY, CDR2 SVGEGT. The CDR3 is 14 residues long. Unmatched junction bases numbered 5, after V lost 4 bases and J lost 3 bases. This chain's CDR3 is CASSSWTGNYEQYF. For the CDR3, the DNA is TGTGCCAGCAGTTCGTGGACAGGGAACTACGAGCAGTACTTC.

V is TRBV7-8 and J is TRBJ2-3; 10 bases line up with TRBD2. The CDR3 covers 15 residues. Trimming at V came to 4 bases and at J to 6 bases, leaving 7 bases not matched to a gene. From germline, CDR1 is SGHVS and CDR2 FQNEAQ. The CDR3 protein is CASSSPSGGVDTQYF. CDR3 in DNA: TGTGCCAGCAGCTCACCTAGCGGGGGCGTGGATACGCAGTATTTT.

The chain has TRBV7-3 and TRBJ2-6; 7 positions match TRBD1. The CDR3 has 15 amino acids. V trimming: 4 bases; J trimming: 0 bases; junction bases outside the gene matches: 0. Germline CDR1 and CDR2: SGHTA and FQGTGA. CDR3: CASSYRGSGANVLTF. DNA of the CDR3: TGTGCCAGCAGCTACAGGGGCTCTGGGGCCAACGTCCTGACTTTC.

A note on this clonotype: The conserved final phenylalanine or tryptophan is absent from the CDR3, which likely points to a read error. Because the CDR3's place on the DNA is in doubt, the DNA is left out and the CDR3 is given as listed by TCRdb. The J gene is TRBJ1-1, the V gene TRBV11-1; the D call in the table, TRBD1, was not verified against the DNA. The CDR3 numbers 14 amino acids, ends counted. Germline-derived CDR1 and CDR2 are SGHAT and FQDESV (reference sequence). The CDR3 sequence: CASSWTAVNTEAFL.

This clonotype has only a few counts. The V call is TRBV12-3 or TRBV12-4, the J call TRBJ2-1; D unresolved. V shed 2 bases and J shed 9 bases, with 11 bases lying between them. This CDR3 region has 13 residues. CDR3 loop: CASSLTRAGEQFF. CDR3 nucleotide sequence: TGTGCCAGCAGTTTAACTCGCGCAGGTGAGCAGTTCTTC.

This clonotype was counted ten times or more. In nucleotides, the CDR3 is TGTGCCAGCAGCTTAGAGGGGGTCTTGAACACTGAAGCTTTCTTT. It is translated as CASSLEGVLNTEAFF. The rearrangement uses TRBV7-8 and TRBJ1-1; D is perhaps TRBD1 (6 bases). The V gene lost 1 base and the J gene lost 0 bases, with 9 bases spanning the gap. Per the germline V gene, CDR1 is SGHVS and CDR2 is FQNEAQ. The CDR3 extends over 15 amino acids. The variable domain in full, completed from reference TRBV7-8 and TRBJ1-1, reads GAGVSQSPRYKVAKRGQDVALRCDPISGHVSLFWYQQALGQGPEFLTYFQNEAQLDKSGLPSDRFFAERPEGSVSTLKIQRTQQEDSAVYLCASSLEGVLNTEAFFGQGTRLTVV.

V is TRBV11-2 and J is TRBJ2-7; D gene unclear. The germline CDR1 and CDR2 sequences are SGHAT and FQNNGV. Trimming left V 2 bases short and J 9 bases short, with 11 bases between. The CDR3 covers 12 residues. The CDR3 region is CASSLRHVGQYF. Written as DNA, the CDR3 is TGTGCCAGCAGCTTAAGACATGTCGGGCAGTACTTC.

The J gene is TRBJ2-5, the V gene TRBV10-3, with 16 bases lining up with TRBD2. CDR3 length: 17 amino acids. Germline V CDR1 and CDR2: ENHRY, SYGVKD. Trimming at V came to 7 bases and at J to 4 bases, leaving 9 bases not matched to a gene. The DNA of the CDR3 is TGTGCCATCAAGGGGACTAGCGGGGGGGCACAAGGAGAGACCCAGTACTTC. It codes for CAIKGTSGGAQGETQYF.

Worth noting for this clonotype: A junction end diverges from the germline sequence, so it may reflect a read error. The chain recombines TRBV20-1 with TRBJ1-6; D is ambiguous. CDR3 length: 14 amino acids. Germline CDR1 and CDR2: DFQATT and SNEGSKA (reference sequence). The CDR3 nucleotides are TGCAGTGCCACGGGGAGCTCCTATAATTCGCCCCTCCATTTT. This sequence encodes CSATGSSYNSPLHF.

This clonotype has ten or more counts. CDR3 sequence (DNA): TGTGCCAGCAGTTTTATCGGGACTAGCGGGAGAGATACGCAGTATTTT. Amino acid sequence: CASSFIGTSGRDTQYF. V usage is TRBV6-2 or TRBV6-3 and J usage is TRBJ2-3, with TRBD2 matching 14 bases. This CDR3 comprises 16 residues. CDR1 MNHEY and CDR2 SVGEGT come from the germline V gene. The V gene end was trimmed by 4 bases and the J gene end by 5 bases; junction bases not matched to a gene: 5.

On this clonotype itself: Without the conserved terminal phenylalanine or tryptophan, this CDR3 likely stems from a read error. The V gene is TRBV29-1, the J gene TRBJ2-1; 10 nucleotides agree with TRBD2. This CDR3 has 15 amino acids. Germline CDR1 and CDR2: SQVTM and ANQGSEA. V shed 0 bases and J 6 bases; nucleotides not matched to a gene: 5. The CDR3 nucleotides are TGCAGCGTTGAAGAGGTTCAGCGGGGGGGCAATGAGCAGTTCCTC. Amino acid sequence: CSVEEVQRGGNEQFL.

Comment on this clonotype: The conserved closing phenylalanine or tryptophan is absent in this CDR3, likely reflecting a read error. The chain joins TRBV6-6 to TRBJ2-2; TRBD1 might be the D (5 bases). The germline CDR1 and CDR2 sequences are MNHNY and SVGAGI (reference sequence). V was cut by 6 bases and J by 1 base, with 9 bases left in between. The CDR3 has 14 residues. This chain's CDR3 is CASRVTVNTGELFS. CDR3 coding DNA: TGTGCCAGCAGAGTGACAGTGAACACCGGGGAGCTGTTTTCT.